This T cell receptor beta chain was identified during a study of blood T cell repertoires in COVID-19 (TCRdb year 2020). Turning to the overall study: Samples from collaborators originated in the United States, Italy and Spain and spanned both the acute and convalescent phases of COVID-19. The samples were drawn from two sources: the first 160 participants of the ongoing ImmuneRACE study, and 1,000 to 1,500 subjects contributed by 6 global collaborators. The dataset comprised deeply sampled blood TCRbeta repertoires from subjects exposed to, actively infected with, or recovered from COVID-19. Nearly every sample came with metadata listing a de-identified subject ID, COVID-19 status, age in years and sex. Where available, HLA class I and class II types were obtained from metadata supplied by the sample provider rather than from assay-based typing. The material from the prospective study consisted of cDNA or gDNA derived from T cells, B-cell-depleted T cells, or PBMCs. The repertoires were released in a freely available public database intended as a resource for research on the immune response to SARS-CoV-2. Study-wide findings and limitations: How much clinical and demographic metadata was included differed by source and by participant, and the metadata was provided uncurated.

In the prospective study, participants were about 18 to 95 years old, resided in about two dozen geographic areas of the United States, and were enrolled through a virtual design. In the prospective study, cohorts were assigned on the basis of participant-reported clinical history obtained from a screening survey and a study questionnaire. In the prospective study, mobile phlebotomists collected whole blood, serum and a nasopharyngeal or oropharyngeal swab from each participant. Participants in the prospective study had the option to provide additional blood draws and questionnaires over a roughly 2-month period. Blood samples from the prospective study were shipped frozen or at room temperature prior to DNA extraction. TCRbeta CDR3 regions were amplified from genomic DNA by means of the immunoSEQ Assay, a bias-controlled multiplex PCR. Concerning the study's data processing: Within the assay, amplification of reference gene primers was used to estimate how many nucleated cells each sample contained. To quantify the absolute abundance of each unique TCRbeta CDR3 rearrangement, sequence reads were collapsed and filtered. Productive Simpson clonality was computed per sample as the square root of Simpson's diversity index over productive rearrangements. This is the immuneACCESS table as TCRdb keeps it, with only in-frame sequences that have V and J called. A part of the clones is gone; compared with another copy, unresolved V genes explain less than half, and the rest is unexplained. V and J calls and clone size follow that table, whereas D and trimming were derived from the DNA. Present in this sample are roughly 130,000 clones, approximately 88% of which were seen just once. The top ten hold 4.5% to 5.5% of the sample.

For this chain, trimming is 4 bases at the V end and 2 bases at the J end, and the number of junction bases without a gene match is 14. CDR1 and CDR2 (KGHDR, SFDVKD) derive from the germline V gene. From its cysteine to its phenylalanine, the CDR3 spans 19 amino acids. Only the CDR3 DNA is retained, 57 bases long and in frame from the first base. Concerning this clone: It has no known antigen specificity. Nothing much larger sits one base from this clone, and base qualities are not available.

Rearrangement joined TRBV24-1 to TRBJ2-4, and 9 bases in between align with TRBD1. The TCR originated in a man between 40 and 49 years old with acute COVID-19. Sequencing was done on a sample of PBMCs or T cells enriched from blood (not recorded which). The sequenced DNA is TGTGCCACCAGTGAGTATCGGGACAGGGATCCCTTAACCAAAAACATTCAGTACTTC. This codes for CATSEYRDRDPLTKNIQYF.